The text below deals with one T cell receptor (beta chain). The assay was immunoSEQ multiplex PCR, and TCRdb's table has in-frame clones only and misses some. The sample shows fewer than 130,000 clones, 85% to 95% of them seen only once. This specimen comes from a study of T cell responses to AZD1222 COVID-19 vaccine. V lost 0 bases, J lost 5 bases, and 2 bases lay in between. There are 12 residues in the CDR3. The J gene is TRBJ1-5, the V gene TRBV12-3 or TRBV12-4; D gene unclear. The source of this sequence is an adult who received the AZD1222 COVID-19 vaccine. Source: peripheral blood, taken 28 days after the second AZD1222 dose. Here the CDR3 reads CASSLADQPQHF. The CDR3 region has the DNA TGTGCCAGCAGTTTAGCGGATCAGCCCCAGCATTTT.